This T cell receptor (beta chain) originates from a study of prognosis after radiotherapy for stage I lung cancer (dated by TCRdb to the early 2020s). For the study in its entirety: About 20 stage I NSCLC patients were enrolled in Nanjing, China, between 2018 and early 2019. The study included roughly 13 patients with newly diagnosed primary stage I lung tumors and several with oligometastatic NSCLC after surgical resection of the primary tumor. All patients were considered medically inoperable, owing to comorbidities in roughly 11 and refusal of surgery in 6 or 7. The cohort included about a dozen men and five or six women, with a median age of roughly 74 years and a range of 53 to 84 years. Tumor histology was squamous cell carcinoma in seven or eight patients and adenocarcinoma in more than 10. Image-guided IMRT or VMAT was used to deliver SBRT in 3 to 5 fractions at a biologically effective dose of at least 100 Gy. No patient received concurrent therapy alongside SBRT. Distant metastases were developed by four of the 19 patients after SBRT, at a median of around seven months, whereas no significant progression was observed in the other 15 patients. Peripheral blood TCR beta repertoires were profiled in stage I NSCLC patients before and after stereotactic body radiotherapy, and the repertoires were related to distant failure. The study took one blood sample before SBRT and one after SBRT from each of around 20 patients and sequenced all 40 or so samples. Results the study describes overall, beyond this receptor: After SBRT, the number of unique TCR clones decreased (median about 10,000 before versus fewer than 7,500 after; Wilcoxon paired P=0.011). Tumor specificity of expanded TCR clones was not determined. The study was limited by the small cohort and short follow-up, and independent validation of the study findings is required. TRBV and TRBJ usage frequencies reportedly varied with metastasis status, involving two V genes at baseline and several V and two J genes after SBRT. Post-SBRT Shannon entropy and its change from baseline were lower in patients who developed distant metastases; baseline Shannon entropy was not associated with metastases. All reported P values were unadjusted for multiple comparisons.

No patient had a history of other malignancies or prior chemotherapy or radiotherapy, and all had node-negative disease on CT and PET/CT. Roughly 6 milliliters of peripheral venous blood were drawn into EDTA tubes at each of two time points. Ficoll-Paque Plus density-gradient centrifugation was used to isolate PBMCs. Right after collection, samples were kept at -80 degrees C until analysis. For this clonotype: This clone's antigen is unknown. Per-base qualities were not stored, and no clone one base away is much larger.

Counted from cysteine to phenylalanine, this CDR3 has 15 amino acids. Only CDR3 DNA remains: 45 bases, in frame from the first base. V loses 3 bases of germline sequence and J loses 5 bases, and the interval between the two ends is 15 bases. Taken from the germline V gene, the CDR1 and CDR2 loops are SGHTA and FQGNSA. The TCR beta CDR3 region was amplified from genomic DNA by two rounds of multiplex PCR. In the first PCR round, primers specific to each TRBV and TRBJ gene were used, and the primer sequences were filed in Chinese patent CN105087789A. The second PCR round used universal primers. The Roche High Pure PCR Template Preparation Kit was used to extract genomic DNA from the frozen PBMCs. The libraries underwent paired-end sequencing with 151 bp reads on an Illumina HiSeq 3000. The paper's processing steps were these. CutAdapt was used to discard raw reads that did not contain the multiplex PCR primer sequences. Using PEAR, the high-quality paired reads were merged into contigs. By alignment to reference sequences, MiXCR assigned TRB V, D and J gene segments to each contig. To remove sequencing errors, CDR3 sequences were clustered according to base quality and sequence similarity. Diversity was measured as Shannon entropy normalized by the natural log of productive TCR sequence number. One minus Shannon entropy divided by the natural log of the number of unique clonotypes was used as the definition of clonality. The Youden index of ROC curves was used to select progression-free survival cut-offs for repertoire metrics, and analyses were performed in R 3.5.3. The public reads were run again by TCRdb, first through fastp at Q25 and then through MiXCR, and only productive beta chains were kept. Each CDR3 protein gets just one entry, which takes the most common genes and DNA from the rows behind it. The V and J calls were not made by the authors but by TCRdb's processing. The sample table shows tens of thousands of distinct CDR3 sequences, and around 41% are seen once. The ten largest clones add up to about 32% of the sample.

The sample here was PBMCs, taken before or after stereotactic body radiation therapy (not recorded which). The sequence was collected from a donor of 50 years or more with non-small cell lung cancer. The sequence joins TRBV7-2 to TRBJ2-3; a tentative D match to TRBD2 spans 5 bases. The CDR3 region: CASSFAGRTLDTQYF. The nucleotide sequence is given as TGTGCCAGCAGCTTTGCGGGTCGGACGCTAGATACGCAGTATTTT.